The rows below give T cell receptor beta chains drawn from one sample of a study of cytomegalovirus exposure and HLA in healthy donors. Here immunoSEQ multiplex PCR was the method, and the copy in TCRdb shows in-frame clones only, minus some. This sample has over 55,000 clones; 65% to 70% occur once, and the top ten carry about 7.6%. Input material: PBMCs. The receptors shown here come from a man between 35 and 55 years old in good health and CMV-seropositive. CDR3s leave out the opening cysteine and the closing phenylalanine or tryptophan. The order of the fields is CDR3 length, V gene, clone size, J gene, CDR3 protein. A row's size may be missing; if present it is once, few, many or a size class.

len: 13; v_gene: TRBV2; abundance: once; j_gene: TRBJ2-1; CDR3aa: ASTQGLAGINEQF
len: 17; v_gene: TRBV4-2; abundance: -; j_gene: TRBJ2-5; CDR3aa: ASSQDQGVAGTHWETQY
len: 12; v_gene: TRBV6-5; abundance: few; j_gene: TRBJ2-3; CDR3aa: ASSPWDSSMTQY
len: 14; v_gene: TRBV11-2; abundance: -; j_gene: TRBJ1-4; CDR3aa: ASSLGRTGGGEKLF
len: 12; v_gene: TRBV30; abundance: few; j_gene: TRBJ1-6; CDR3aa: AWRVGQTNSPLH
len: 12; v_gene: TRBV5-1; abundance: -; j_gene: TRBJ2-1; CDR3aa: ASRPTSSYNEQF
len: 11; v_gene: TRBV5-1; abundance: -; j_gene: TRBJ1-1; CDR3aa: ASSETENTEAF
len: 11; v_gene: TRBV4-1; abundance: once; j_gene: TRBJ2-7; CDR3aa: ASNGVNSYEQY
len: 15; v_gene: TRBV4-3; abundance: once; j_gene: TRBJ1-1; CDR3aa: ANSQEPQGARHTEAF
len: 13; v_gene: TRBV6-4; abundance: -; j_gene: TRBJ1-5; CDR3aa: ASSVSIGSNQPQH
len: 13; v_gene: TRBV27; abundance: -; j_gene: TRBJ1-4; CDR3aa: ASSRGQGPNEKLF
len: 11; v_gene: TRBV5-1; abundance: -; j_gene: TRBJ1-1; CDR3aa: ASSLSTGLEAF
len: 15; v_gene: TRBV2; abundance: -; j_gene: TRBJ2-4; CDR3aa: ASRRLLAGGRGNIQY
len: 9; v_gene: TRBV7-9; abundance: -; j_gene: TRBJ1-1; CDR3aa: ASSFGTEAF
len: 14; v_gene: TRBV2; abundance: -; j_gene: TRBJ2-1; CDR3aa: ASSEDLAGAYNEQF
len: 11; v_gene: TRBV6-1; abundance: -; j_gene: TRBJ1-4; CDR3aa: ASTSMRVEKLF
len: 14; v_gene: TRBV7-2; abundance: few; j_gene: TRBJ1-6; CDR3aa: ASSLARSSYNSPLH
len: 11; v_gene: TRBV6-1; abundance: -; j_gene: TRBJ1-1; CDR3aa: ASSESVNTEAF
len: 14; v_gene: TRBV6-5; abundance: -; j_gene: TRBJ2-1; CDR3aa: ASSYSFSGRKNEQF
len: 13; v_gene: TRBV29-1; abundance: -; j_gene: TRBJ1-5; CDR3aa: SVAVGGASNQPQH
len: 10; v_gene: TRBV27; abundance: -; j_gene: TRBJ1-2; CDR3aa: ASSLQGNGYT
len: 11; v_gene: TRBV2; abundance: -; j_gene: TRBJ2-5; CDR3aa: ASSGTGQETQY
len: 11; v_gene: TRBV1; abundance: -; j_gene: TRBJ2-1; CDR3aa: TSSPPPRGEQF
len: 13; v_gene: TRBV15; abundance: -; j_gene: TRBJ2-5; CDR3aa: ATSRDRQFQETQY
len: 13; v_gene: TRBV18; abundance: -; j_gene: TRBJ1-4; CDR3aa: ASSPPSRANEKLF
len: 12; v_gene: TRBV12-5; abundance: once; j_gene: TRBJ1-5; CDR3aa: ASGSGDSNQPQH
len: 14; v_gene: TRBV14; abundance: -; j_gene: TRBJ1-1; CDR3aa: ASSHRTGGGGTEAF
len: 14; v_gene: TRBV30; abundance: -; j_gene: TRBJ1-2; CDR3aa: AWIPLGQVPNYGYT
len: 14; v_gene: TRBV4-1; abundance: -; j_gene: TRBJ1-6; CDR3aa: ASSQEDRRVNSPLH
len: 11; v_gene: TRBV29-1; abundance: -; j_gene: TRBJ2-5; CDR3aa: SAMDRGGETQY
len: 15; v_gene: TRBV5-1; abundance: -; j_gene: TRBJ2-5; CDR3aa: ASSLGTRQGAVETQY
len: 12; v_gene: TRBV5-1; abundance: -; j_gene: TRBJ2-3; CDR3aa: ASSRTSNTDTQY
len: 12; v_gene: TRBV6-6; abundance: medium-sized; j_gene: TRBJ1-4; CDR3aa: ASNHRGLSEKLF
len: 10; v_gene: TRBV2; abundance: -; j_gene: TRBJ1-2; CDR3aa: ASSGPPRGYT
len: 10; v_gene: TRBV6-1; abundance: few; j_gene: TRBJ1-2; CDR3aa: ASTQTTYGYT
len: 13; v_gene: TRBV5-1; abundance: -; j_gene: TRBJ1-6; CDR3aa: ASSLSGSANSPLH
len: 16; v_gene: TRBV7-8; abundance: few; j_gene: TRBJ2-1; CDR3aa: ASSFRPRDITGPNEQF
len: 12; v_gene: TRBV5-4; abundance: -; j_gene: TRBJ2-5; CDR3aa: ASSLKGAPETQY
len: 12; v_gene: TRBV13; abundance: -; j_gene: TRBJ2-7; CDR3aa: ASSLGAGVHEQY
len: 12; v_gene: TRBV13; abundance: -; j_gene: TRBJ1-2; CDR3aa: ASSEGQGTFGYT
len: 13; v_gene: TRBV9; abundance: -; j_gene: TRBJ1-3; CDR3aa: ASSPLQGSGNTIY
len: 11; v_gene: TRBV5-4; abundance: -; j_gene: TRBJ1-4; CDR3aa: ASSPGSNEKLF
len: 11; v_gene: TRBV6-5; abundance: -; j_gene: TRBJ2-1; CDR3aa: ASSYSRVTEQF
len: 13; v_gene: TRBV6-5; abundance: -; j_gene: TRBJ2-1; CDR3aa: ASRQSGSPYNEQF
len: 14; v_gene: TRBV7-2; abundance: -; j_gene: TRBJ1-5; CDR3aa: ASSLGGPLSNQPQH